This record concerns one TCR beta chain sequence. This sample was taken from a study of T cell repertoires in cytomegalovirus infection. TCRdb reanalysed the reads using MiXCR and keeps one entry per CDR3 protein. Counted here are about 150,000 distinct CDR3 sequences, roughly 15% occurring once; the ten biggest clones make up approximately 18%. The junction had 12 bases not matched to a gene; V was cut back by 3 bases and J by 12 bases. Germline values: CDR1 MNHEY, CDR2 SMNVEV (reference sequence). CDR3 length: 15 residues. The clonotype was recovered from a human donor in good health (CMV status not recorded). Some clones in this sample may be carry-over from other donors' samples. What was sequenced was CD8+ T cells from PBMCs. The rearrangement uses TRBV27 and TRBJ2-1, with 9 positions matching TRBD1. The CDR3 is CASSFSPTGGLGQFF. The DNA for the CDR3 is TGTGCCAGCAGTTTCTCACCCACAGGGGGCTTAGGGCAGTTCTTC.